A single sample is the source of the 8 T cell receptor beta chains below, sequenced in a study of T cell repertoires in cytomegalovirus infection. TCRdb reprocessed the reads with MiXCR, giving one entry per CDR3 protein. The data hold some 180,000 distinct CDR3 sequences, with approximately 18% observed a single time. The sample taken for sequencing was CD8+ T cells from PBMCs. The receptor set was obtained from a human donor in good health (CMV status not recorded). Some clones in this sample may be carry-over from other donors' samples.

This clonotype showed up just a few times. The chain couples TRBV6-2 or TRBV6-3 to TRBJ2-2; D is unresolved. Per the germline V gene, CDR1 is MNHEY and CDR2 is SVGEGT. CDR3 size: 12 residues. The V and J ends lost 7 bases and 3 bases respectively, with 6 bases between them. The chain's CDR3 is CASTEYTGELFF. The CDR3 DNA sequence: TGTGCCAGCACGGAGTACACCGGGGAGCTGTTTTTT.

This chain links TRBV4-1 with TRBJ2-7; tentatively, D is TRBD2 (5 bases). The V and J ends lost 5 bases and 7 bases respectively, with 15 bases between them. The CDR3 runs 13 residues. Per the germline V gene, CDR1 is MGHRA and CDR2 is YSYEKL. The CDR3 nucleotides read TGCGCCAGCAGCGAGGGCACCGTCGGAGAGCAGTACTTC. Encoded protein: CASSEGTVGEQYF.

CDR3 in amino acids: CASSDQGTKNIQYF. The CDR3 DNA reads TGCGCCAGCAGTGACCAAGGGACCAAAAACATTCAGTACTTC. The rearrangement links TRBV10-1 to TRBJ2-4; D is undetermined. Trimming cost V 3 bases and J 2 bases, with 8 bases left between them. Germline V gives CDR1 WNHNN, CDR2 SYGVQD (reference sequence). The CDR3 runs 14 residues.

This clonotype was counted only a few times. The chain employs TRBV7-2 and TRBJ1-6, with no clear D. Germline CDR1 and CDR2: SGHTA and FQGNSA. The V gene lost 1 base and the J gene lost 7 bases, with 8 bases spanning the gap. The CDR3 runs to 14 residues. CDR3 nucleotides: TGTGCCAGCAGCTTAGGCGGAGAGAATTCACCCCTCCACTTT. Amino acids: CASSLGGENSPLHF.

This clonotype was seen a few times. The rearrangement links TRBV12-5 to TRBJ1-5, with a tentative D call TRBD1 (6 bases). The CDR3 contains 13 residues. Per germline, CDR1 LGHNT and CDR2 FRNRAP. Trimming removed 7 bases from V and 4 bases from J, with 11 bases in between. The DNA for the CDR3 is TGTGCTAGTGCCCTCCAGGGGAATCAGCCCCAGCATTTT. Amino acid sequence: CASALQGNQPQHF.

This clonotype turned up a few times. The chain joins TRBV9 to TRBJ2-7; 9 bases align to TRBD1. Germline V lookup: CDR1 SGDLS, CDR2 YYNGEE. The V and J ends lost 0 bases and 2 bases, in that order; junction bases with no gene match: 6. The CDR3 is made up of 16 amino acids. The CDR3 here is CASSVAGGQGPYEQYF. The CDR3 DNA sequence: TGTGCCAGCAGCGTAGCCGGGGGACAGGGCCCCTACGAGCAGTACTTC.

The rearrangement uses TRBV2 and TRBJ2-3; D gene uncertain. The V gene lost 6 bases and the J gene lost 2 bases, with 9 bases spanning the gap. The CDR3 spans 13 residues. Germline V gene lookup returns CDR1 SNHLY and CDR2 FYNNEI. CDR3 in DNA: TGTGCCAGCAGAGGACGGCCCACAGATACGCAGTATTTT. Translating gives CASRGRPTDTQYF.

This clonotype came up a few times. This chain links TRBV13 with TRBJ1-5, with D uncertain. This CDR3 region has 12 residues. V was trimmed by 5 bases and J by 4 bases, leaving 6 bases between them. Per germline, CDR1 PRHDT and CDR2 FYEKMQ (reference sequence). CDR3 DNA sequence: TGTGCCAGCAGCGCCTTAAATCAGCCCCAGCATTTT. Translating gives CASSALNQPQHF.